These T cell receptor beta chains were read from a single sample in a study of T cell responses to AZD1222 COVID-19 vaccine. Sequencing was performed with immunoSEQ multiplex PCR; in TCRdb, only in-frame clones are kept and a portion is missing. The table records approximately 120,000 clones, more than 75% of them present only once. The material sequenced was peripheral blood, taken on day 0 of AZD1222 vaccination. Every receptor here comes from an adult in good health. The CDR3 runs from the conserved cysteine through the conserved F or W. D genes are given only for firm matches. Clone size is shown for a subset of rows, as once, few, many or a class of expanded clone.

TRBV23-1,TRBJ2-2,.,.,CASSQSPSGDDTGELFF,TGCGCCAGCAGTCAATCCCCCTCGGGGGATGACACCGGGGAGCTGTTTTTT
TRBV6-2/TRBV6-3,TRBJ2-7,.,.,CASSFTGTYEQYF,TGTGCCAGCAGTTTCACAGGGACGTACGAGCAGTACTTC
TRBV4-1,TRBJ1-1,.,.,CASSQSDGLNTEAFF,TGCGCCAGCAGCCAATCGGACGGGCTGAACACTGAAGCTTTCTTT
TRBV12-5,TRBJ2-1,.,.,CASGEDDYNEQFF,TGTGCTAGTGGAGAAGACGACTACAATGAGCAGTTCTTC
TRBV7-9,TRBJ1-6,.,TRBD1,CASSLGRGTMFSPLHF,TGTGCCAGCAGCTTAGGCAGGGGGACCATGTTCTCACCCCTCCACTTT
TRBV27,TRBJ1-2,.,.,CASRLNLANYGYTF,TGTGCCAGCAGGCTTAACTTAGCTAACTATGGCTACACCTTC
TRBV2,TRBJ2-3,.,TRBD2,CASSRLAMADTQYF,TGTGCCAGCAGTCGACTAGCGATGGCAGATACGCAGTATTTT
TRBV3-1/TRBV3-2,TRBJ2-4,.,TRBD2,CASSQLEALAGTKNIQYF,TGTGCCAGCAGCCAACTTGAGGCGCTAGCGGGAACCAAAAACATTCAGTACTTC
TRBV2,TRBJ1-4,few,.,CASSVRDNEKLFF,TGTGCCAGCAGTGTCAGGGATAATGAAAAACTGTTTTTT
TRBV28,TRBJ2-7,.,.,CASRRGGFSYEQYF,TGTGCCAGCCGTCGAGGGGGGTTCTCCTACGAGCAGTACTTC
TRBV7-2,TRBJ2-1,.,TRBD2,CASNPGTSLYNEQFF,TGTGCCAGCAATCCCGGGACTAGCCTCTACAATGAGCAGTTCTTC
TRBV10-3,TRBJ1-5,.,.,CAISGQRGSNQPQHF,TGTGCCATCAGTGGGCAGAGGGGAAGCAATCAGCCCCAGCATTTT